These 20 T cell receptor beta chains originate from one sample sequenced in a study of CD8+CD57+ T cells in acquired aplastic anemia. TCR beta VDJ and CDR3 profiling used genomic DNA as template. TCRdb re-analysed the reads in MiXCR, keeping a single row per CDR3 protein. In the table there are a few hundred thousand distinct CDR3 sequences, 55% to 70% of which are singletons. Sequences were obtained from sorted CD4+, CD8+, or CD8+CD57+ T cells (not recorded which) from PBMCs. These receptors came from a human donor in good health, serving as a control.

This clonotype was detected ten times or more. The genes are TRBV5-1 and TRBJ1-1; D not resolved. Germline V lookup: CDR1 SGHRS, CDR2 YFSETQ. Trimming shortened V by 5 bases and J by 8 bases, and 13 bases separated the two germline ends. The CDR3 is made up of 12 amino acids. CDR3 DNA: TGCGCCAGCAGAAAAGACGGCCGGGAAGCTTTCTTT. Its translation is CASRKDGREAFF.

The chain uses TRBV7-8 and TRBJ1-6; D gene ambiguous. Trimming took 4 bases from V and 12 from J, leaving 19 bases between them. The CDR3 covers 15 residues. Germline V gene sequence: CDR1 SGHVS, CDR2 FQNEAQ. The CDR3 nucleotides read TGTGCCAGCAGCTCAACAGTCTCGGGCGACGAACCCCTCCACTTT. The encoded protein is CASSSTVSGDEPLHF.

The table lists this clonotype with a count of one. CDR3 sequence reads: CASSMGGWQETQYF. In nucleotides, the CDR3 is TGTGCCAGCAGCATGGGGGGGTGGCAAGAGACCCAGTACTTC. The chain combines TRBV10-3 with TRBJ2-5, with 7 bases matching TRBD2. Germline lookup yields CDR1 ENHRY and CDR2 SYGVKD. Trimming at V came to 10 bases and at J to 2 bases, leaving 10 bases not matched to a gene. The CDR3 is 14 amino acids.

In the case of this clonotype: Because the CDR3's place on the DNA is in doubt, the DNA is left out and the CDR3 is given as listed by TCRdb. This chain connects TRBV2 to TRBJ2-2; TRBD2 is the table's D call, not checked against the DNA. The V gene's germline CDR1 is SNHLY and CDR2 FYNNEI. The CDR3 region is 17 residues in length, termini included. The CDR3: CASRGTSGGQKTQYFGF.

DNA of the CDR3: TGCGCCAGCAGCCAAGCTGGAGACGTCTTTTTTGGCTACACCTTC. Protein sequence: CASSQAGDVFFGYTF. The V gene is TRBV4-1, the J gene TRBJ1-2, with no clear D. From germline, CDR1 is MGHRA and CDR2 YSYEKL. The length of the CDR3 is 15 residues. The V and J ends lost 1 base and 7 bases respectively, with 16 bases between them.

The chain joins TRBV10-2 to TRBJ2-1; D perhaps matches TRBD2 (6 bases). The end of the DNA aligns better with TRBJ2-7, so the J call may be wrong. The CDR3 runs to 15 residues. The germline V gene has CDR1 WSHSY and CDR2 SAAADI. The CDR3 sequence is CASSPPLAGNYEQYF. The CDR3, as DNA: TGCGCCAGCAGTCCCCCCCTGGCGGGGAACTATGAGCAGTACTTC.

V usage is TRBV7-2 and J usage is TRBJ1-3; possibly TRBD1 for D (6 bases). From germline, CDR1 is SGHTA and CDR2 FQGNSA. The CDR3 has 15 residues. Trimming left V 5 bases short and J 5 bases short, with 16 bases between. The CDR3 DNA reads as TGTGCCAGCAGCCCACGCACAGGGCAAAGAAACACCATATATTTT. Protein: CASSPRTGQRNTIYF.

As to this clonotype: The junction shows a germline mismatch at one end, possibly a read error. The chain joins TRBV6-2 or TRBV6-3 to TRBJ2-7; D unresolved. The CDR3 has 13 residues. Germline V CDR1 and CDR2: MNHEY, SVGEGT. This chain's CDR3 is CDSSYERRHPQYF. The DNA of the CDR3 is TGTGACAGCAGTTACGAGAGAAGGCACCCGCAGTACTTC.

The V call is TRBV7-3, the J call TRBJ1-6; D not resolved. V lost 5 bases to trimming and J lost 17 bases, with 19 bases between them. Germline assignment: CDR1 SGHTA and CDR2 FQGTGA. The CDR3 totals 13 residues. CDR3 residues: CASSGQNGSPFHF. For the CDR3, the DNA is TGTGCCAGCAGCGGGCAGAATGGTTCGCCCTTCCACTTT. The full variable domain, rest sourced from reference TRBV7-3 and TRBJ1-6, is GAGVSQTPSNKVTEKGKYVELRCDPISGHTALYWYRQSLGQGPEFLIYFQGTGAADDSGLPNDRFFAVRPEGSVSTLKIQRTERGDSAVYLCASSGQNGSPFHFGNGTRLTVT.

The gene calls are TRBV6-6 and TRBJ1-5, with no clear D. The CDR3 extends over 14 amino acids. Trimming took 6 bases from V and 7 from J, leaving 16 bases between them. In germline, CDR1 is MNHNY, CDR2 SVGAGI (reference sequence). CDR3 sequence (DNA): TGTGCCAGCAGAATCGCCAGTGTTGGACAGCCCCAGCATTTT. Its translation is CASRIASVGQPQHF.

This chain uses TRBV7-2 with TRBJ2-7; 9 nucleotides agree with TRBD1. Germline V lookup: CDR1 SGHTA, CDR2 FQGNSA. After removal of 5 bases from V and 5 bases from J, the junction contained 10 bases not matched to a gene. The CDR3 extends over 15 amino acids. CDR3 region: CASSRKHRDRDEQYF. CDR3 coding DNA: TGTGCCAGCAGCCGCAAACACCGGGACAGGGACGAGCAGTACTTC.

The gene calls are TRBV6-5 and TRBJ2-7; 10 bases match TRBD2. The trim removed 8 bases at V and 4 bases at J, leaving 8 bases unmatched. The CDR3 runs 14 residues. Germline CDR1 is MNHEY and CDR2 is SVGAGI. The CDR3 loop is CASAVAGGTYEQYF. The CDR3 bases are TGTGCCAGCGCCGTAGCGGGGGGAACTTACGAGCAGTACTTC.

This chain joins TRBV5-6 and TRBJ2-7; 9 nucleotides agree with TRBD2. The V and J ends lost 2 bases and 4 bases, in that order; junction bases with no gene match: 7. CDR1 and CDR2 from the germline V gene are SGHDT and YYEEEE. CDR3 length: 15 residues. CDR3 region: CASSFGGGGSYEQYF. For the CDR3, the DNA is TGTGCCAGCAGCTTCGGCGGGGGGGGTTCGTACGAGCAGTACTTC.

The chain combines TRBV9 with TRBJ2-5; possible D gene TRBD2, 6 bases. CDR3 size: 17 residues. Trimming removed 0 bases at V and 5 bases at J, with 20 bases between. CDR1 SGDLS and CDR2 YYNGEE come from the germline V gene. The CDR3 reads CASSVGENRGLEETQYF. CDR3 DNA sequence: TGTGCCAGCAGCGTAGGCGAGAACCGGGGGTTGGAGGAGACCCAGTACTTC.

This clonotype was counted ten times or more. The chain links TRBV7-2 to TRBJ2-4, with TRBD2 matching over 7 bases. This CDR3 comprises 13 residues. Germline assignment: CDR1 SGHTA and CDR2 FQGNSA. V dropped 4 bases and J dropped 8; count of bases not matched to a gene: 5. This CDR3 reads CASSSYGGDIQYF. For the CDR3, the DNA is TGTGCCAGCAGCTCCTATGGGGGGGACATTCAGTACTTC.

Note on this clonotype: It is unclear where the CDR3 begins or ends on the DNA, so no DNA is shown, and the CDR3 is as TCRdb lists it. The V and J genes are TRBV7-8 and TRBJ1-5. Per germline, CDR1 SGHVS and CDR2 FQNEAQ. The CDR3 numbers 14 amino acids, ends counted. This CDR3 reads CASSLPTYEQYFGF.

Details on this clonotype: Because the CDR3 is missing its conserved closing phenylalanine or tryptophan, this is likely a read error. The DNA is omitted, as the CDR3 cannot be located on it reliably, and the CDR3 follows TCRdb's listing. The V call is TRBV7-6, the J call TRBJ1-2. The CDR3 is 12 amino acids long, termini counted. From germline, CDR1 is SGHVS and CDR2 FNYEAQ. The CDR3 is CASSFSEGGNTI.

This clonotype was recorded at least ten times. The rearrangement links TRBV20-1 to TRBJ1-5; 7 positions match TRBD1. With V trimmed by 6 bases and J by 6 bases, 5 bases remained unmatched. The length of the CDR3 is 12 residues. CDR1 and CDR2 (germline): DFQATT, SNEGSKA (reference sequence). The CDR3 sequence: CSARDRSQPQHF. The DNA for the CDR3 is TGCAGTGCCCGGGACAGAAGTCAGCCCCAGCATTTT.

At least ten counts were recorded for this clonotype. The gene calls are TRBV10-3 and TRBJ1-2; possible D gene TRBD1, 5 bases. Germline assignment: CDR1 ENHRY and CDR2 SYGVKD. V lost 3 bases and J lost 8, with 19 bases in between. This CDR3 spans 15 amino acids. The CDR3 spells CAISDQDIKMAGYTF. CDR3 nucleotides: TGTGCCATCAGTGATCAGGACATCAAAATGGCGGGCTACACCTTC.

The CDR3 loop is CASSRGGQGASQNTIYF. The CDR3, as DNA: TGTGCCAGCAGCCGAGGCGGACAGGGGGCGTCACAAAACACCATATATTTT. The gene calls are TRBV7-3 and TRBJ1-3; 11 bases agree with TRBD1. This CDR3 has 17 residues. The germline CDR1 and CDR2 sequences are SGHTA and FQGTGA. J gave up 6 bases and V 5 bases, and 12 bases lay outside the gene matches. The variable domain in full, completed from reference TRBV7-3 and TRBJ1-3, reads GAGVSQTPSNKVTEKGKYVELRCDPISGHTALYWYRQSLGQGPEFLIYFQGTGAADDSGLPNDRFFAVRPEGSVSTLKIQRTERGDSAVYLCASSRGGQGASQNTIYFGEGSWLTVV.